These T cell receptor beta chains were read from a single sample in a study of regulatory T cells in long-lasting Graves disease. One entry per CDR3 protein results from TCRdb running MiXCR on the multiplex PCR reads. Among around 460,000 distinct CDR3 sequences listed, around a fifth were seen once. The source was peripheral blood mononuclear cells (PBMCs), collected when the disease was refractory, from a patient treated with antithyroid drugs. The receptors here all came from a female donor with Graves disease. Both conserved end residues are part of each CDR3. D genes are given only for firm matches. Clone size is shown for a subset of rows, as once, few, many or a class of expanded clone.

J gene,V gene,clone size,D gene,CDR3 protein,CDR3 DNA
TRBJ2-1,TRBV11-2,.,TRBD2,CASSLVATGTSRQFF,TGTGCCAGCAGCTTAGTAGCCACCGGGACTAGCAGGCAGTTCTTC
TRBJ1-1,TRBV12-3/TRBV12-4,few,.,CASTKLRGNTEAFF,TGTGCCAGCACCAAACTCAGGGGTAACACTGAAGCTTTCTTT
TRBJ2-7,TRBV2,many,TRBD1,CASRDRAVGEQYF,TGTGCCAGCAGGGACAGGGCGGTAGGCGAGCAGTACTTC
TRBJ2-7,TRBV20-1,.,TRBD2,CSAKDRLAGSYHEQYF,TGCAGTGCTAAAGATCGGCTAGCGGGATCGTACCACGAGCAGTACTTC
TRBJ2-7,TRBV10-3,.,.,CAISVSGTALGEQYF,TGTGCCATCAGTGTCTCCGGGACGGCACTCGGGGAGCAGTACTTC
TRBJ2-7,TRBV2,many,.,CASSRDGLSYEQYF,TGTGCCAGCAGTCGCGACGGCCTCTCCTACGAGCAGTACTTC
TRBJ1-1,TRBV19,.,TRBD1,CASLQGVGTEAFF,TGTGCCAGTCTCCAGGGGGTGGGCACTGAAGCTTTCTTT
TRBJ2-7,TRBV19,.,.,CASSMGSSYEQYF,TGTGCCAGTAGTATGGGGAGCTCCTACGAGCAGTACTTC
TRBJ1-2,TRBV4-3,.,.,CASSQDLRQNPNYGYTF,TGCGCCAGCAGCCAAGACCTCAGGCAGAATCCTAACTATGGCTACACCTTC
TRBJ1-2,TRBV7-9,few,TRBD1,CASSSDRERYGYTF,TGTGCCAGCAGCTCGGACAGGGAGCGTTATGGCTACACCTTC
TRBJ1-6,TRBV20-1,.,.,CSARPTGLLNSPLHF,TGCAGTGCTAGACCGACGGGACTTCTTAATTCACCCCTCCACTTT
TRBJ2-1,TRBV19,.,.,CASSIVDSWGTYNEQFF,TGTGCCAGTAGTATAGTGGACAGCTGGGGGACTTACAATGAGCAGTTCTTC
TRBJ1-4,TRBV4-1,.,.,CASSQDLRRVNEKLFF,TGCGCCAGCAGCCAAGATCTCAGGCGGGTTAATGAAAAACTGTTTTTT
TRBJ1-4,TRBV5-1,many,.,CASSLLRRQGNEKLFF,TGCGCCAGCAGCCTTCTACGTCGGCAGGGGAATGAAAAACTGTTTTTT
TRBJ1-1,TRBV6-1,many,.,CASSELGAGTEAFF,TGTGCCAGCAGTGAATTAGGGGCCGGCACTGAAGCTTTCTTT
TRBJ2-7,TRBV7-2,many,TRBD2,CASSQPRLASYEQYF,TGTGCCAGCAGCCAACCTCGACTAGCGAGCTACGAGCAGTACTTC
TRBJ2-2,TRBV7-2,.,TRBD1,CASSFQGVNTGELFF,TGTGCCAGCAGCTTCCAGGGGGTTAACACCGGGGAGCTGTTTTTT
TRBJ1-2,TRBV20-1,many,.,CSASAGPTANYGYTF,TGCAGTGCTAGCGCAGGTCCAACAGCTAACTATGGCTACACCTTC
TRBJ2-5,TRBV9,many,TRBD2,CASSVEASGETQYF,TGTGCCAGCAGCGTAGAGGCTAGCGGAGAGACCCAGTACTTC
TRBJ2-3,TRBV7-2,.,.,CARAAGNTDTQYF,TGTGCCAGGGCCGCAGGTAACACAGATACGCAGTATTTT
TRBJ1-3,TRBV11-3,few,.,CASSDRRAMLTAANTIYF,TGTGCCAGCAGCGACCGGCGGGCCATGTTGACCGCCGCGAACACCATATATTTT
TRBJ2-7,TRBV28,many,.,CASSFLTGNHEQYF,TGTGCCAGCAGTTTCCTTACAGGGAACCACGAGCAGTACTTC
TRBJ2-7,TRBV28,many,.,CASRGDDGQYF,TGTGCCAGCAGGGGCGATGATGGGCAGTACTTC
TRBJ2-6,TRBV10-3,few,.,CAISDPLDRSGANVLTF,TGTGCCATCAGTGACCCCCTCGATCGCTCTGGGGCCAACGTCCTGACTTTC
TRBJ1-1,TRBV11-1,many,TRBD1,CASSPSGQTEAFF,TGTGCCAGCAGCCCATCGGGACAGACTGAAGCTTTCTTT
TRBJ1-2,TRBV12-3/TRBV12-4,many,.,CASVQLMGSLYGYTF,TGTGCCAGTGTGCAATTGATGGGCAGCCTCTATGGCTACACCTTC
TRBJ1-6,TRBV20-1,many,.,CSARTQKSSSYNSPLHF,TGCAGTGCTAGAACACAGAAGTCGAGCTCCTATAATTCACCCCTCCACTTT
TRBJ2-7,TRBV11-2,.,.,CASSPDRWPLGEQYF,TGCGCCAGCAGCCCCGACAGATGGCCTCTTGGCGAGCAGTACTTC
TRBJ1-2,TRBV11-1,many,.,CASSPPGNEANYGYTF,TGTGCCAGCAGCCCCCCAGGCAACGAAGCTAACTATGGCTACACCTTC
TRBJ1-5,TRBV30,few,.,CAWSRSNQPQHF,TGTGCCTGGAGCCGATCCAATCAGCCCCAGCATTTT
TRBJ2-5,TRBV25-1,few,.,CASSIQIYQETQYF,TGTGCCAGCAGTATACAGATATACCAAGAGACCCAGTACTTC
TRBJ2-3,TRBV13,.,TRBD2,CASSLARGRASTDTQYF,TGTGCCAGCAGCTTAGCCCGCGGGAGGGCCTCGACAGATACGCAGTATTTT
TRBJ1-2,TRBV29-1,many,.,CSVEEYRVWDGGYTF,TGCAGCGTTGAAGAGTACAGGGTTTGGGATGGTGGCTACACCTTC
TRBJ2-3,TRBV20-1,.,TRBD2,CSATPSGRAYTFTSTDTQYF,TGCAGTGCAACCCCTAGCGGGAGGGCCTACACTTTCACTAGCACAGATACGCAGTATTTT
TRBJ1-5,TRBV6-5,few,.,CASSYSVPRRFNQPQHF,TGTGCCAGCAGTTACTCGGTTCCACGCAGGTTCAATCAGCCCCAGCATTTT
TRBJ1-2,TRBV27,many,.,CASSPMQGNYGYTF,TGTGCCAGCAGTCCTATGCAGGGCAACTATGGCTACACCTTC
TRBJ2-4,TRBV11-2,.,.,CASSLQGTKNIQYF,TGTGCCAGCAGCTTACAGGGTACCAAAAACATTCAGTACTTC
TRBJ1-5,TRBV7-2,many,TRBD1,CASSLDRGSNQPQHF,TGTGCCAGCAGTTTAGACAGGGGTAGCAATCAGCCCCAGCATTTT
TRBJ2-5,TRBV24-1,.,TRBD1,CATSDPNRGRETQYF,TGTGCCACCAGTGACCCCAACAGGGGCCGGGAGACCCAGTACTTC